This TCR beta chain was sequenced during a study of blood T cell dynamics during melanoma immunotherapy. On the study more broadly: Standard first-line treatment here was pembrolizumab or nivolumab plus ipilimumab in metastatic melanoma. Points from the study as a whole: It remained unknown if the driving T cell clones were melanoma-specific.

V lost 0 bases to trimming and J lost 8 bases, with 20 bases between them. This CDR3 spans 16 amino acids. Germline values: CDR1 SGHNT, CDR2 YYREEE (reference sequence). Time point defined: pre-treatment baseline. Patients had no prior systemic cancer treatment, immunosuppressants or other active cancers. The data were produced by immunoSEQ multiplex PCR, yet TCRdb's version contains in-frame clones alone and is incomplete. The sample has roughly 6,900 clones; around 80% are singletons. The sample holds a few counts of this clone. Its antigen is still unknown. The sequence was collected from a human donor with melanoma. Sequenced material: blood, taken from a patient treated with checkpoint blockade. This sequence joins TRBV5-4 and TRBJ1-2; the D gene is possibly TRBD1 (6 bases). This CDR3 reads CASSLVQGGGRRGYTF. As DNA, the CDR3 is TGTGCCAGCAGCTTGGTACAGGGAGGGGGACGCCGCGGCTACACCTTC.